Listed below are T cell receptor beta chains from one sample, sequenced in a study of CD39 and CD103 CD8 tumor-infiltrating T cells. Assay used: immunoSEQ multiplex PCR; TCRdb lists only in-frame clones, some missing. The table shows a few thousand clones, with more than 55% occurring only once. The sequenced sample was CD8+ T cells sorted from blood. These receptors all stem from a human donor with head and neck squamous cell carcinoma. The conserved cysteine and the conserved F or W are not part of the CDR3 here.

J gene: TRBJ2-7
V gene: TRBV7-9
CDR3 protein: ASSLGAGGEQY

J gene: TRBJ2-7
V gene: TRBV29-1
CDR3 protein: SVEVGSRGDEQY

J gene: TRBJ1-4
V gene: TRBV19
CDR3 protein: ASSIIGTGNEKLF

J gene: TRBJ1-2
V gene: TRBV7-9
CDR3 protein: ASSFPDREVSGYT

J gene: TRBJ2-3
V gene: TRBV11-2
CDR3 protein: ASSLVQGPPDTQY

J gene: TRBJ2-7
V gene: TRBV6-1
CDR3 protein: ASSDLDRGTEQY

J gene: TRBJ1-1
V gene: TRBV6-1
CDR3 protein: ASSEIPGQENTEAF

J gene: TRBJ2-5
V gene: TRBV6-5
CDR3 protein: ASRPGLEWLETQY

J gene: TRBJ2-2
V gene: TRBV7-9
CDR3 protein: ASSLDWSAGGNTGELF

J gene: TRBJ2-7
V gene: TRBV2
CDR3 protein: ASSEGQLFNEQY

J gene: TRBJ2-1
V gene: TRBV7-6
CDR3 protein: ASSLDAEGNEQF

J gene: TRBJ2-7
V gene: TRBV2
CDR3 protein: ASSVGGVEQY

J gene: TRBJ2-7
V gene: TRBV27
CDR3 protein: ASSPGTGGYEQY

J gene: TRBJ2-7
V gene: TRBV7-9
CDR3 protein: ASRPGTTYEQY

J gene: TRBJ1-5
V gene: TRBV19
CDR3 protein: ASSIMAAGQPQH

J gene: TRBJ1-2
V gene: TRBV29-1
CDR3 protein: SASPDRQDGYT

J gene: TRBJ1-1
V gene: TRBV30
CDR3 protein: AWTGTGGARAF

J gene: TRBJ2-1
V gene: TRBV7-9
CDR3 protein: ASSISGQGVPYNEQF

J gene: TRBJ2-7
V gene: TRBV27
CDR3 protein: ASSPNRGSEQY

J gene: TRBJ1-2
V gene: TRBV5-5
CDR3 protein: ASSLSYGYT

J gene: TRBJ2-3
V gene: TRBV15
CDR3 protein: ATSYASRRGITDTQY

J gene: TRBJ2-1
V gene: TRBV4-3
CDR3 protein: ASSQEGQGYNEQF

J gene: TRBJ2-1
V gene: TRBV9
CDR3 protein: ASSVGLAEYNEQF

J gene: TRBJ1-2
V gene: TRBV2
CDR3 protein: ASRTGTGNLNYGYT

J gene: TRBJ1-1
V gene: TRBV4-1
CDR3 protein: ASSPALGDSRDRAGAF

J gene: TRBJ2-3
V gene: TRBV6-4
CDR3 protein: ASSEGTSTDTQY

J gene: TRBJ2-6
V gene: TRBV2
CDR3 protein: ASRLKDRATGANVLT

J gene: TRBJ2-2
V gene: TRBV9
CDR3 protein: ASSVGGAAGELF

J gene: TRBJ1-1
V gene: TRBV6-1
CDR3 protein: ASHYRENTEAF

J gene: TRBJ2-7
V gene: TRBV14
CDR3 protein: ASSQGRGQGSEQY

J gene: TRBJ2-7
V gene: TRBV27
CDR3 protein: ASSLLAGSYEQY

J gene: TRBJ2-5
V gene: TRBV13
CDR3 protein: ASSLGTALAGGGETQY

J gene: TRBJ1-6
V gene: TRBV6-1
CDR3 protein: ASSSDRALSPLH

J gene: TRBJ1-6
V gene: TRBV27
CDR3 protein: ASSLRDRGNSPLH

J gene: TRBJ1-3
V gene: TRBV6-1
CDR3 protein: ASSEGTGGGNTIY